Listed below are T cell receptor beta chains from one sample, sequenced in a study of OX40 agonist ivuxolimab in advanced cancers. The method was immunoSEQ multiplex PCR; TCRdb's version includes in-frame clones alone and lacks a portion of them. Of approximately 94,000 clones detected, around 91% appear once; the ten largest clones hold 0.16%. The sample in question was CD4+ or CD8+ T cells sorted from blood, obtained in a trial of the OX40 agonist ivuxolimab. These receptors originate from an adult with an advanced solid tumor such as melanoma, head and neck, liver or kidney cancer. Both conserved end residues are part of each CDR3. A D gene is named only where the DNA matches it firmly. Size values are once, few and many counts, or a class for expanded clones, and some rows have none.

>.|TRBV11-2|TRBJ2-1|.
TGTGCCAGCAGCTTAGACCCCGACATCAATGAGCAGTTCTTC
CASSLDPDINEQFF
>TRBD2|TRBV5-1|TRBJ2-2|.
TGCGCCAGCAGCACCAGGACTAGCGGGAGCGGTACCGGGGAGCTGTTTTTT
CASSTRTSGSGTGELFF
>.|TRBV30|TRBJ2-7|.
TGTGCCTGGAGTGTAAGATGGCCGTACCGGGGCGAGCAGTACTTC
CAWSVRWPYRGEQYF
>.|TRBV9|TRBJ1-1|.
TGTGCCAGCAGCCGTTCAGGGAACACTGAAGCTTTCTTT
CASSRSGNTEAFF
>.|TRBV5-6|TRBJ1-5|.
TGTGCCAGCAGCTTAAACGGGGGGCGGAATCAGCCCCAGCATTTT
CASSLNGGRNQPQHF
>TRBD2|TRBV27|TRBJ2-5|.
TGTGCCAGCAGTCCTTGGACTAGCGGGGGGTCCGGGCAGTACTTC
CASSPWTSGGSGQYF
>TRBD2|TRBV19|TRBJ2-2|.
TGTGCCACCTCAGGACTAGCGGGCCTCACCGGGGAGCTGTTTTTT
CATSGLAGLTGELFF
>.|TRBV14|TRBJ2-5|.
TGTGCCAGCAGCCGAGGGACTTGGACCCAGTACTTC
CASSRGTWTQYF
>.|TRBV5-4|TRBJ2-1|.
TGTGCCAGCAGCTTGACAGTTCTCGATGAGCAGTTCTTC
CASSLTVLDEQFF
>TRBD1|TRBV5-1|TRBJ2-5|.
TGCGCCAGTGGAACCGGACAGGGCTTCCAAGAGACCCAGTACTTC
CASGTGQGFQETQYF
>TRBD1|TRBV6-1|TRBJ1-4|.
TGTGCCAGCAGGGTGGACAGGGGCGGACGGGAAAAACTGTTTTTT
CASRVDRGGREKLFF
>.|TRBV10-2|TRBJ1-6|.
TGCGCCAGCAGTGTGAGTGGCGATTCACCCCTCCACTTT
CASSVSGDSPLHF
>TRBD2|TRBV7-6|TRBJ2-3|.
TGTGCCAGCAGCTTAGGGACTAGCGGGGGGGCCTTCGCAGATACGCAGTATTTT
CASSLGTSGGAFADTQYF
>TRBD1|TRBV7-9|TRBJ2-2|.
TGTGCCAGCAGCCCGTCAGGGGGCACCGGGGAGCTGTTTTTT
CASSPSGGTGELFF
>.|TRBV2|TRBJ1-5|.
TGTGCCAGCAGTGAAGCGCGGGTGAATCAGCCCCAGCATTTT
CASSEARVNQPQHF
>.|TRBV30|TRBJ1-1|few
TGTGCAGCTGGAGTTTTCAACACTGAAGCTTTCTTT
CAAGVFNTEAFF
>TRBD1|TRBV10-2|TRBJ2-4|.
TGCGCCAGCAGTGAGACAGGGGGCGCCAAAAACATTCAGTACTTC
CASSETGGAKNIQYF
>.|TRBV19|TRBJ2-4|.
TGTGCCAGCCGCGGGTCAGCCAAAAACATTCAGTACTTC
CASRGSAKNIQYF
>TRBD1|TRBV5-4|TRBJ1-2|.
TGTGCCAGCAGCTTGCTGGACAGGGCCTACGGCTACACCTTC
CASSLLDRAYGYTF
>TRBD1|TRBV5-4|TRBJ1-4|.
TGTGCCAGCAGCTTGGAACGGACAGGAAGAAATGAAAAACTGTTTTTT
CASSLERTGRNEKLFF
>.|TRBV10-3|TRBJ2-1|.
TGTGCCATCAGTGAGGGACCCGCGGCGGACCCCTACAATGAGCAGTTCTTC
CAISEGPAADPYNEQFF
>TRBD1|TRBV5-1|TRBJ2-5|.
TGCGCCAGCAGCTTGGAACAGGGGGCGCGGGAGACCCAGTACTTC
CASSLEQGARETQYF
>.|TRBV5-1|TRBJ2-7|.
TGCGCCAGCAGCTCTACAGGGCGGTCAGGGAACGAGCAGTACTTC
CASSSTGRSGNEQYF
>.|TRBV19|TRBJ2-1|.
TGTGCCAGTAGTATCGAGGGACTCTCCTACAATGAGCAGTTCTTC
CASSIEGLSYNEQFF
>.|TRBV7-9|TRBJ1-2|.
TGTGCCAGCAGCTTAGGGCAGGCTGGTGGCTACACCTTC
CASSLGQAGGYTF
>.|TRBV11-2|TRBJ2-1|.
TGTGCCAGCAGCCCGCTCGGAAATGAGCAGTTCTTC
CASSPLGNEQFF
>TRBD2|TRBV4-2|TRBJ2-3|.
TGTGCCAGCAGGGTCGGCGGGGGGGCCGCAGATACGCAGTATTTT
CASRVGGGAADTQYF
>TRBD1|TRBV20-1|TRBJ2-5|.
TGCAAGGGGGACAGGGAGGAGACCCAGTACTTC
CKGDREETQYF
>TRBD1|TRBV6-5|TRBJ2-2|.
TGTGCCAGCACCCGACAGGGCTCCACCGGGGAGCTGTTTTTT
CASTRQGSTGELFF
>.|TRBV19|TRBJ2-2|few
TGTGCCAGTAGAAATTTTGGACGGGACGGGGAGCTGTTTTTT
CASRNFGRDGELFF
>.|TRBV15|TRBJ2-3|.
TGTGCCACCAGCTTTAGGGGCTCAGATACGCAGTATTTT
CATSFRGSDTQYF
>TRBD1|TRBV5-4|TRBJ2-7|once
TGTGCCAGCAGCTTCAGGGGGAATGATGGCTACGAGCAGTACTTC
CASSFRGNDGYEQYF
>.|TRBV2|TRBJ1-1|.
TGTGCCAGCAGTGAACCCCCTTCCGGGGGCACTGAAGCTTTCTTT
CASSEPPSGGTEAFF
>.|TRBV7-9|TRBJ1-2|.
TGTGCCAGCAGCCAAAGCGACAGATACTATGGCTACACCTTC
CASSQSDRYYGYTF
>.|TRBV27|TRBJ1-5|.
TGTGCCAGCAGTTTGCACCGGGAGATAAATCAGCCCCAGCATTTT
CASSLHREINQPQHF
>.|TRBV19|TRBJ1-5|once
TGTGCCAGTAGTTATAATCATAATCAGCCCCAGCATTTT
CASSYNHNQPQHF
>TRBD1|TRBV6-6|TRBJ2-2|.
TGTGCCAGCAGTACGGACAGGGGGTATGCCGGGGAGCTGTTTTTT
CASSTDRGYAGELFF
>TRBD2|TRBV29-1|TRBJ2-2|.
TGCAGCGTCCCTACTGACGCCGGGACTAGCGGGGCCCAGGTAGGGACCGGGGAGCTGTTTTTT
CSVPTDAGTSGAQVGTGELFF
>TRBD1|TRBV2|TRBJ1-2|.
TGTGCCAGCAGTCGCGAACAGGGGGCGCTTGGCTACACCTTC
CASSREQGALGYTF
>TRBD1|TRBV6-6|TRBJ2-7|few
TGTGCCAGCAGTGGGGACAGGGGGCGACACTTC
CASSGDRGRHF
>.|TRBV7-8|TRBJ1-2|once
TGTGCCAGCAGCCCCACCTATGAGCCAAAGAAGGGCGGCTACACCTTC
CASSPTYEPKKGGYTF
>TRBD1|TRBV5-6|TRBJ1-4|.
TGTGCCAGCAGCCTTCGGACAGGGTTCAGTGAAAAACTGTTTTTT
CASSLRTGFSEKLFF